This TCR beta chain was obtained from a study of identical twins. Via MiXCR, TCRdb re-called the 5' RACE reads, giving one row per CDR3 protein. The repertoire has 1.5 million to 2 million distinct CDR3 sequences, under 35% of them found once; the top ten carry less than 0.35%. The receptor's source is a newborn girl in good health. Sequencing used cord blood.

The CDR3 loop is CASGLVPSAVETQYF. The CDR3 coding sequence is TGTGCTAGTGGTTTGGTACCCTCAGCTGTCGAGACCCAGTACTTC. J is TRBJ2-5 and V is TRBV12-5; D unclear. Looked up from germline, CDR1 is LGHNT and CDR2 is FRNRAP. The germline V and J ends were trimmed by 0 bases and 5 bases, with 13 bases remaining between them. The length of the CDR3 is 15 residues.